This record covers a single T cell receptor (beta chain). Its specificity is unknown. CDR1 and CDR2 (germline): SGHDN, FVKESK. After removal of 4 bases from V and 9 bases from J, the junction contained 14 bases not matched to a gene. This CDR3 is 16 amino acids long. Assay used: immunoSEQ multiplex PCR; TCRdb lists only in-frame clones, some missing. Found here are some 150,000 clones, about 91% of them singletons; the top ten hold about 4.8%. This entry is derived from a study of T cell responses to AZD1222 COVID-19 vaccine. Study-level findings and limits: Donors were chiefly white British, with a greater number of females, and clonal diversity was perhaps underestimated. Across spike, vaccine-associated CD4 TCRs were found, dominant at 160-218 and 743-854. Only six people who got AZD1222 tested seropositive at baseline. A rise in Spike-specific TCR breadth and depth followed two AZD1222 doses.

Here the sequenced sample was peripheral blood, taken on day 0 of AZD1222 vaccination. The TCR originated in an adult in good health. This chain uses TRBV14 with TRBJ2-3, with 9 bases fitting TRBD2. DNA of the CDR3: TGTGCCAGCAGCCGCCCCTCAGCGGGGGGCAGAATGACGCAGTATTTT. The encoded protein is CASSRPSAGGRMTQYF.